This T cell receptor (beta chain) stems from a study of blood T cell repertoires in COVID-19. Produced via immunoSEQ multiplex PCR; TCRdb's table is partial and in-frame only. The sample holds about 190,000 clones, about 84% seen once. CDR1 SGHKS and CDR2 YYEKEE come from the germline V gene (reference sequence). V shed 4 bases and J 6 bases; nucleotides not matched to a gene: 9. The CDR3 spans 16 residues. Sequencing was performed on PBMCs or T cells enriched from blood (not recorded which). J is TRBJ2-2 and V is TRBV5-5; 10 positions match TRBD2. The sequence was collected from a man between 35 and 55 years old with acute COVID-19. CDR3 coding DNA: TGTGCCAGCAGCCTGGGACTAGCGAGGCAGGCCGGGGAGCTGTTTTTT. This codes for CASSLGLARQAGELFF. Variable domain in full (rest from reference TRBV5-5 and TRBJ2-2): DAGVTQSPTHLIKTRGQQVTLRCSPISGHKSVSWYQQVLGQGPQFIFQYYEKEERGRGNFPDRFSARQFPNYSSELNVNALLLGDSALYLCASSLGLARQAGELFFGEGSRLTVL.